Listed below are T cell receptor beta chains from one sample, sequenced in a study of blood T cell repertoires in COVID-19. The method was immunoSEQ multiplex PCR; TCRdb's version includes in-frame clones alone and lacks a portion of them. The table includes tens of thousands of clones, around 91% detected once. Sequenced input: peripheral blood. These receptor sequences come from a human donor in a cohort sampled during active COVID-19. Each CDR3 is given with its conserved first and last residue. The order of the fields is clone size, D gene, J gene, V gene, CDR3 DNA, CDR3 protein. D genes are given only for firm matches. Clone size appears in some rows only: once, few, many, or a class for an expanded clone.

>.|.|TRBJ2-2|TRBV5-1
TGCGCCAGCAGCTCCCCCGATGAGGTCACCGGGGAGCTGTTTTTT
CASSSPDEVTGELFF
>once|TRBD1|TRBJ1-5|TRBV27
TGTGCCAGCAGTTTAAGGGGACAGGGGATTAGTGGCGATCAGCCCCAGCATTTT
CASSLRGQGISGDQPQHF
>.|.|TRBJ1-5|TRBV19
TGTGCCAGTAGTATAGGAGGAGAAAGATATCAGCCCCAGCATTTT
CASSIGGERYQPQHF
>.|TRBD2|TRBJ2-6|TRBV6-5
TGTGCCAGTACGGGGAGGGCAGGGGCCAACGTCCTGACTTTC
CASTGRAGANVLTF
>.|.|TRBJ1-5|TRBV28
TGTGCCAGCAGTTTGTCTGGCAGCAATCAGCCCCAGCATTTT
CASSLSGSNQPQHF
>.|TRBD1|TRBJ1-2|TRBV14
TGTGCCAGCAGCCAGACAGGGAACTATGGCTACACCTTC
CASSQTGNYGYTF
>.|TRBD1|TRBJ2-1|TRBV10-1
TGCGCCAGCAGTCCCGGGACAGGGGGCAGCGAGCAGTTCTTC
CASSPGTGGSEQFF
>.|.|TRBJ2-7|TRBV7-6
TGTGCCAGCAGCTTAGAACTCTCGTACGAGCAGTACTTC
CASSLELSYEQYF
>.|.|TRBJ1-1|TRBV14
TGTGCCAGCAGCCAAGAATATGGCCGGGACACTGAAGCTTTCTTT
CASSQEYGRDTEAFF
>.|.|TRBJ1-1|TRBV6-5
TGTGCCACCCTACTACAGGGTTTGGGTGAAGCTTTCTTT
CATLLQGLGEAFF
>.|.|TRBJ2-5|TRBV5-8
TGTGCCAGCAGCTCAGACAGACCGTGGGGAGAGACCCAGTACTTC
CASSSDRPWGETQYF
>.|.|TRBJ1-2|TRBV5-6
TGTGCCAGCAGCTTGGAAATAGGTGCAGAATATCGGGGAGTCTATGGCTACACCTTC
CASSLEIGAEYRGVYGYTF
>once|TRBD1|TRBJ2-7|TRBV15
TGTGCCACCAGCAGATACAGGGGGGCCTACGAGCAGTACTTC
CATSRYRGAYEQYF
>.|TRBD2|TRBJ2-7|TRBV30
TGTGCCTGGAGCGCCGGCCAGCGGGGGAACGAGCAGTACTTC
CAWSAGQRGNEQYF
>.|.|TRBJ2-5|TRBV29-1
TGCAGCGTTGCGGGGGTCGGAGAGACCCAGTACTTC
CSVAGVGETQYF
>once|.|TRBJ1-2|TRBV29-1
TGCAGCGTTGAAGTGGGGGGGTACTATGGCTACACCTTC
CSVEVGGYYGYTF
>.|.|TRBJ2-1|TRBV11-2
TGTGCCAGCAGCCTCAGAGCTTTCGACAGTAGAGGCAATGAGCAGTTCTTC
CASSLRAFDSRGNEQFF
>.|TRBD1|TRBJ2-7|TRBV30
TGTGCCTGGAGCCTCCCTGGGACAGGGGCGTCATTTATGTACTTC
CAWSLPGTGASFMYF
>once|TRBD1|TRBJ1-1|TRBV4-1
TGCGCCAGCAGCCAACATCTGGGACAGGGAACGAACACTGAAGCTTTCTTT
CASSQHLGQGTNTEAFF
>.|TRBD2|TRBJ2-1|TRBV4-1
TGCGCCAGCAGCTCCGCTACGGGGCCGGGGGGGCCGGATGAGCAGTTCTTC
CASSSATGPGGPDEQFF
>.|.|TRBJ1-2|TRBV29-1
TGCAGCGCGGCCGGTTACTATGGCTACACCTTC
CSAAGYYGYTF
>.|.|TRBJ1-2|TRBV5-1
TGCGCCAGCAGCTTAACAGGGCCAGGCTATGGCTACACCTTC
CASSLTGPGYGYTF
>.|.|TRBJ1-2|TRBV9
TGTGCCAGCAGCCCCATGTACTCGGGTAATTATGGCTACACCTTC
CASSPMYSGNYGYTF
>.|TRBD1|TRBJ2-1|TRBV11-2
TGTGCCAGCAGCTTAGATTTTAGGGGACAGGTTAGAATTCCCTACAATGAGCAGTTCTTC
CASSLDFRGQVRIPYNEQFF
>.|TRBD1|TRBJ2-5|TRBV3-1/TRBV3-2
TGTGCCAGCAGCCAAGATATGGGACAGGCCAACTTC
CASSQDMGQANF
>.|.|TRBJ1-3|TRBV7-3
TGTGCCAGCAGCGAAGGGGAACCGTCTGGAAACACCATATATTTT
CASSEGEPSGNTIYF
>.|.|TRBJ2-5|TRBV5-1
TGCGCCAGCAGCTTGGCGTTGGGACAACAAGAGACCCAGTACTTC
CASSLALGQQETQYF
>.|.|TRBJ1-6|TRBV5-1
TGCGCCAGCAGCCCGGGTGCTTCACCCCTCCACTTT
CASSPGASPLHF
>once|.|TRBJ1-3|TRBV21-1
TGTGCCAGCAGTCAGAGTACAGGGAGCTCTGGAAACACCATATATTTT
CASSQSTGSSGNTIYF
>once|.|TRBJ2-7|TRBV11-2
TGTGCCAGCAGCTTAATCAGTAAAGCCTACGAGCAGTACTTC
CASSLISKAYEQYF
>.|.|TRBJ1-1|TRBV18
TGTGCCAGCTCACAGGAGGGATACACTGAAGCTTTCTTT
CASSQEGYTEAFF
>.|TRBD2|TRBJ2-7|TRBV7-9
TGTGCCAGCAGCTTGTCACTAGCGGGGACCTCCTACGAGCAGTACTTC
CASSLSLAGTSYEQYF
>.|TRBD2|TRBJ2-7|TRBV5-6
TGTGCCAGCAGCACCGGACTAGCGCTTCCCTGGGAGCAGTACTTC
CASSTGLALPWEQYF
>few|TRBD1|TRBJ1-2|TRBV7-9
TGTGCCAGCAGCGGACAGGGGTCATATGGCTACACCTTC
CASSGQGSYGYTF
>.|.|TRBJ1-1|TRBV30
TGTGCCTGGAGTGATGGGACTTTAGGGGCTGAAGCTTTCTTT
CAWSDGTLGAEAFF
>.|.|TRBJ2-7|TRBV18
TGTGCCAGCTCACCCGGGGAATATCGGTACTTC
CASSPGEYRYF
>.|.|TRBJ1-3|TRBV28
TGTGCCAGCAGTTTAAGCGGGGTAATGGGAAACACCATATATTTT
CASSLSGVMGNTIYF
>.|.|TRBJ1-2|TRBV24-1
TGTGCCACCAGTCCGGGAACTTTTGACTATGGCTACACCTTC
CATSPGTFDYGYTF
>.|.|TRBJ2-7|TRBV11-2
TGTGCCAGCAGCTTAGACCACGCCAACCGACACACTCGGTTCTACGAGCAGTACTTC
CASSLDHANRHTRFYEQYF
>.|TRBD1|TRBJ1-5|TRBV27
TGTGCCAGCAGACCTCTAGGCAGGGGGAATGAGCCCCAGCATTTT
CASRPLGRGNEPQHF